This TCR beta chain was found in a study of blood T cell repertoires in COVID-19. Study background: The samples span acute and convalescent COVID-19 from the United States, Italy and Spain. The analysed material was cDNA or gDNA that came from T cells, B-cell-depleted T cells, or PBMCs.

Methods used by the authors: Estimation of nucleated cell counts relied on the amplification of reference gene primers. Clones were read by immunoSEQ multiplex PCR, and TCRdb kept only the in-frame ones, dropping some. The D gene and trimming were derived from the DNA, and the V and J assignments and clone size from that table. The sample includes fewer than 200,000 clones, 70% to 90% seen only once; the top ten take roughly 21%. There are 14 residues in the CDR3. The germline gives CDR1 SGHDN, CDR2 FVKESK. The V and J ends lost 1 base and 8 bases respectively, with 14 bases between them. This receptor was taken from a man between 60 and 70 years old with active or convalescent COVID-19. This rearrangement joins TRBV14 to TRBJ1-2; the D gene is possibly TRBD1 (6 bases). Sample: peripheral blood. The CDR3 DNA is TGTGCCAGCAGCCAAGGGGGGCAGACCCCCGGCTACACCTTC. It translates to CASSQGGQTPGYTF.